Following are 8 T cell receptor beta chains from one sample sequenced in a study of response to subunit inactivated influenza vaccine. In TCRdb, the RT-PCR reads were re-called with MiXCR into one record per CDR3 protein. In the table there are hundreds of thousands of distinct CDR3 sequences, approximately 18% of which are singletons. The specimen comprised PBMCs from blood, sampled 4 to 6 days after vaccination. These receptors were taken from a man aged 50-59 years who received an inactivated influenza vaccine.

Of note for this clonotype: A read error is possible here, since a much larger clone lies one base away. The rearrangement links TRBV12-3 or TRBV12-4 to TRBJ2-7; the match to TRBD2 covers 7 bases. This CDR3 is 14 amino acids long. Trimming at V came to 4 bases and at J to 7 bases, leaving 10 bases not matched to a gene. The CDR3 coding sequence is TGTGCCAGCAGTTATGGCGGGAGTGGGTGGGAGCAGTACTTC. Its protein is CASSYGGSGWEQYF.

In this sample, this clonotype turned up many times. The chain links TRBV5-5 to TRBJ2-7, with D perhaps matching TRBD1 (6 bases). From germline, CDR1 is SGHKS and CDR2 YYEKEE (reference sequence). The CDR3 runs to 15 residues. V dropped 0 bases and J dropped 5 bases, with 15 bases sitting between them. CDR3 residues: CASSLVGRGSDEQYF. CDR3 DNA sequence: TGTGCCAGCAGCTTGGTTGGCAGGGGTTCAGACGAGCAGTACTTC. Filled out from reference TRBV5-5 and TRBJ2-7, the complete variable domain reads DAGVTQSPTHLIKTRGQQVTLRCSPISGHKSVSWYQQVLGQGPQFIFQYYEKEERGRGNFPDRFSARQFPNYSSELNVNALLLGDSALYLCASSLVGRGSDEQYFGPGTRLTVT.

A few counts support this clonotype. CDR3 in amino acids: CATSRDRPNYGYTF. CDR3 coding DNA: TGTGCCACCAGCAGAGATCGGCCTAACTATGGCTACACCTTC. The rearrangement uses TRBV15 and TRBJ1-2; D not resolved. The CDR3 loop spans 14 amino acids. Looked up from germline, CDR1 is LNHNV and CDR2 is YYDKDF (reference sequence). The V gene lost 0 bases and the J gene lost 0 bases, with 5 bases spanning the gap.

This chain connects TRBV20-1 to TRBJ2-5; 7 bases line up with TRBD2. Unmatched junction bases numbered 8, after V lost 5 bases and J lost 5 bases. Germline assignment: CDR1 DFQATT and CDR2 SNEGSKA (reference sequence). The CDR3 is 13 residues long. The CDR3 region is CSAHRTRKETQYF. In nucleotides, the CDR3 is TGCAGTGCTCACCGGACTAGAAAGGAGACCCAGTACTTC.

The sample holds a few counts of this clonotype. DNA of the CDR3: TGCAGTGCTCTAGAGGGCGGTCAGGACACTGAAGCTTTCTTT. It yields the protein CSALEGGQDTEAFF. The chain recombines TRBV20-1 with TRBJ1-1; unclear D gene. Germline V gene lookup returns CDR1 DFQATT and CDR2 SNEGSKA (reference sequence). V was shortened by 5 bases and J by 3 bases, with 16 bases between the two germline ends. This CDR3 spans 14 amino acids.

At least ten counts were recorded for this clonotype. This rearrangement joins TRBV12-3 or TRBV12-4 to TRBJ2-5; D possibly corresponds to TRBD1 (6 bases). V lost 1 base and J 4 bases, leaving 13 bases between the germline ends. The CDR3 extends over 15 amino acids. DNA for the CDR3: TGTGCCAGCAGTTTAGTAGGTCAGGGGAGAGAGACCCAGTACTTC. Amino acids: CASSLVGQGRETQYF.

In this sample, this clonotype turned up a few times. This chain uses TRBV10-3 with TRBJ2-7; tentatively, D is TRBD2 (5 bases). Looked up from germline, CDR1 is ENHRY and CDR2 is SYGVKD. CDR3 length: 16 amino acids. V lost 3 bases and J lost 2, with 17 bases in between. In nucleotides, the CDR3 is TGTGCCATCAGTGACCTACTAGAGGAGGCCCCCTACGAGCAGTACTTC. Amino acids: CAISDLLEEAPYEQYF.

V gene TRBV12-3 or TRBV12-4 combines with J gene TRBJ1-1; D is uncertain. This CDR3 spans 16 amino acids. Trimming stripped 2 bases from V and 5 bases from J, with 18 bases between. CDR3 DNA sequence: TGTGCCAGCAGTTTAAGTGTTCCAGTAGTTGGGACTGAAGCTTTCTTT. Its protein product is CASSLSVPVVGTEAFF.